One sample yielded the 9 T cell receptor beta chains listed below, sequenced in a study of cytomegalovirus exposure and HLA in healthy donors. The PCR had 60 Vbeta and 13 Jbeta primers. Libraries were prepared by immunoSEQ multiplex PCR; TCRdb keeps only in-frame clonotypes and omits some of them. The sample includes about 61,000 clones, 89% of them seen just once. Specimen: PBMCs. The receptors originated from a young man in good health and CMV-seropositive.

V and J are TRBV2 and TRBJ2-2, with 9 bases matching TRBD1. With 5 bases clipped from V and 5 bases from J, the junction kept 6 bases outside the gene matches. This CDR3 contains 15 residues. Germline values: CDR1 SNHLY, CDR2 FYNNEI. CDR3 nucleotide sequence: TGTGCCAGCAGTCCGGACAGGGGTGGAACCGGGGAGCTGTTTTTT. Translated, it gives CASSPDRGGTGELFF.

This clone appeared a single time. V usage is TRBV7-2 and J usage is TRBJ1-1; a possible D gene is TRBD1 (5 bases). This CDR3 contains 17 residues. Trimming cost V 1 base and J 2 bases, with 17 bases left between them. Germline-derived CDR1 and CDR2 are SGHTA and FQGNSA. The CDR3 coding sequence is TGTGCCAGCAGCTTAGTGCAGGGAGGGTGGGGAAACACTGAAGCTTTCTTT. This gives the protein CASSLVQGGWGNTEAFF.

In this sample, this clone turned up a few times. The chain uses TRBV6-1 and TRBJ2-3; D uncertain. The CDR3 consists of 12 residues. Trimming took 8 bases from V and 2 from J, leaving 8 bases between them. CDR1 is MNHNS, CDR2 SASEGT, per germline. CDR3 bases: TGTGCCAGCCGTCTTTACACAGATACGCAGTATTTT. Protein sequence: CASRLYTDTQYF.

V is TRBV5-6 and J is TRBJ2-7, with a tentative D call TRBD1 (6 bases). Germline loops: CDR1 SGHDT, CDR2 YYEEEE. This CDR3 contains 13 residues. V shed 4 bases and J shed 2 bases, with 10 bases lying between them. The CDR3 sequence: CASSLDSPYEQYF. The CDR3 DNA reads TGTGCCAGCAGCCTGGACAGCCCCTACGAGCAGTACTTC.

This chain uses TRBV6-1 with TRBJ2-7; 10 positions agree with TRBD1. V lost 0 bases and J lost 3; bases outside the gene matches: 5. This CDR3 contains 16 residues. Germline V gene lookup returns CDR1 MNHNS and CDR2 SASEGT. Here the CDR3 DNA reads TGTGCCAGCAGTGAAGCCCCGGGACAGGGGTTCTACGAGCAGTACTTC. Translated: CASSEAPGQGFYEQYF.

The V call is TRBV29-1, the J call TRBJ2-7; TRBD2 matches at 11 bases. The junction had 9 bases not matched to a gene; V was cut back by 7 bases and J by 4 bases. The CDR3 runs to 14 residues. The germline CDR1 and CDR2 sequences are SQVTM and ANQGSEA. This chain's CDR3 is CSALTSGSKYEQYF. CDR3 coding DNA: TGCAGCGCCCTTACTAGCGGGAGTAAATACGAGCAGTACTTC.

V gene TRBV19 combines with J gene TRBJ2-5; 7 bases match TRBD2. The CDR3 spans 15 residues. After removal of 3 bases from V and 4 bases from J, the junction contained 8 bases not matched to a gene. CDR1 LNHDA and CDR2 SQIVND come from the germline V gene (reference sequence). CDR3 residues: CASSIDGLEGETQYF. The CDR3 DNA follows: TGTGCCAGTAGTATCGACGGACTAGAGGGAGAGACCCAGTACTTC. The full variable domain, in which reference TRBV19 and TRBJ2-5 provide the parts outside the CDR3, is DGGITQSPKYLFRKEGQNVTLSCEQNLNHDAMYWYRQDPGQGLRLIYYSQIVNDFQKGDIAEGYSVSREKKESFPLTVTSAQKNPTAFYLCASSIDGLEGETQYFGPGTRLLVL.

This sequence joins TRBV29-1 and TRBJ2-3, with D possibly matching TRBD2 (6 bases). Trimming removed 1 base from V and 1 base from J, with 15 bases in between. CDR3 length equals 16 residues. In germline, CDR1 is SQVTM, CDR2 ANQGSEA. The CDR3 region is CSVEVGLSQGTDTQYF. The CDR3 DNA sequence: TGCAGCGTTGAAGTCGGACTATCACAAGGCACAGATACGCAGTATTTT.

V usage is TRBV28 and J usage is TRBJ2-7; 8 bases are shared with TRBD2. J was trimmed by 2 bases and V by 6 bases; bases with no gene match: 15. CDR3 length equals 17 residues. The germline CDR1 and CDR2 sequences are MDHEN and SYDVKM. CDR3 loop: CASSRGGGAGVPYEQYF. The CDR3, as DNA: TGTGCCAGCAGCCGAGGCGGTGGAGCGGGAGTTCCCTACGAGCAGTACTTC.